The rows below give T cell receptor beta chains drawn from one sample of a study of shared clonotypes between healthy human individuals. The assay was immunoSEQ multiplex PCR, and TCRdb's table has in-frame clones only and misses some. The table includes over 150,000 clones, around 63% detected once. The sample was memory CD4+ T cells sorted from blood. The receptors were sampled from a man younger than 40 in good health. Each CDR3 is given with its conserved first and last residue. Each record gives: CDR3 protein, CDR3 DNA, D gene, J gene, V gene, clone size. D genes are given only for firm matches. Expanded clones are given a class, and other clones once, few, many or no size at all.

CDR3 protein: CASSVEDTQYF
CDR3 DNA: TGTGCCAGCTCAGTGGAAGATACGCAGTATTTT
D gene: -
J gene: TRBJ2-3
V gene: TRBV18
clone size: -

CDR3 protein: CASSLGTRGMYDEQFF
CDR3 DNA: TGTGCTAGCAGCTTAGGGACGAGAGGGATGTACGATGAGCAGTTCTTC
D gene: -
J gene: TRBJ2-1
V gene: TRBV7-7
clone size: -

CDR3 protein: CASSILTEGLDEQYF
CDR3 DNA: TGTGCCAGTAGTATATTAACGGAGGGGTTGGACGAGCAGTACTTC
D gene: -
J gene: TRBJ2-7
V gene: TRBV19
clone size: once

CDR3 protein: CASSIGEISGANVLTF
CDR3 DNA: TGTGCCAGTAGTATAGGTGAGATCTCTGGGGCCAACGTCCTGACTTTC
D gene: -
J gene: TRBJ2-6
V gene: TRBV19
clone size: -

CDR3 protein: CASSPGQERGSQYF
CDR3 DNA: TGTGCCAGCTCACCTGGACAGGAGCGGGGGTCCCAGTACTTC
D gene: -
J gene: TRBJ2-5
V gene: TRBV18
clone size: -

CDR3 protein: CATSRDRMGEQYF
CDR3 DNA: TGTGCCACCAGCAGAGATCGGATGGGCGAGCAGTACTTC
D gene: -
J gene: TRBJ2-7
V gene: TRBV15
clone size: many

CDR3 protein: CASSLEGPDQPQHF
CDR3 DNA: TGTGCCAGCAGCTTGGAGGGGCCCGATCAGCCCCAGCATTTT
D gene: -
J gene: TRBJ1-5
V gene: TRBV5-4
clone size: -

CDR3 protein: CASSSSTGNTIYF
CDR3 DNA: TGTGCCAGCAGCTCCTCGACCGGAAACACCATATATTTT
D gene: -
J gene: TRBJ1-3
V gene: TRBV11-2
clone size: -

CDR3 protein: CASSVGTSGRGYNEQFF
CDR3 DNA: TGTGCCAGCAGCGTAGGGACTAGCGGGAGAGGTTATAATGAGCAGTTCTTC
D gene: TRBD2
J gene: TRBJ2-1
V gene: TRBV9
clone size: -

CDR3 protein: CASSLGTGVAGELFF
CDR3 DNA: TGCGCCAGCAGCTTGGGGACAGGGGTGGCCGGGGAGCTGTTTTTT
D gene: TRBD1
J gene: TRBJ2-2
V gene: TRBV5-1
clone size: few

CDR3 protein: CASNPDLTGELFF
CDR3 DNA: TGCGCCAGCAACCCCGACCTCACCGGGGAGCTGTTTTTT
D gene: -
J gene: TRBJ2-2
V gene: TRBV10-1
clone size: -

CDR3 protein: CASGQQGRTEAFF
CDR3 DNA: TGTGCCAGTGGACAACAGGGGAGGACTGAAGCTTTCTTT
D gene: TRBD1
J gene: TRBJ1-1
V gene: TRBV27
clone size: -

CDR3 protein: CASSYRTSGRFDEQYF
CDR3 DNA: TGTGCCAGCAGTTACCGGACTAGCGGGAGGTTCGACGAGCAGTACTTC
D gene: TRBD2
J gene: TRBJ2-7
V gene: TRBV6-5
clone size: -

CDR3 protein: CASSFSTSSYNEQFF
CDR3 DNA: TGCGCCAGCAGCTTCTCCACTAGCTCCTACAATGAGCAGTTCTTC
D gene: -
J gene: TRBJ2-1
V gene: TRBV5-1
clone size: -

CDR3 protein: CASSPGAHQPQHF
CDR3 DNA: TGTGCCAGCAGCCCTGGGGCGCATCAGCCCCAGCATTTT
D gene: -
J gene: TRBJ1-5
V gene: TRBV14
clone size: -

CDR3 protein: CAIRRSSDEQYF
CDR3 DNA: TGTGCCATCAGACGGAGCTCCGACGAGCAGTACTTC
D gene: -
J gene: TRBJ2-7
V gene: TRBV10-3
clone size: -

CDR3 protein: CASSEVRDSKRFF
CDR3 DNA: TGCGCCAGCAGCGAGGTCCGGGACAGCAAACGGTTCTTC
D gene: TRBD1
J gene: TRBJ2-1
V gene: TRBV5-1
clone size: -

CDR3 protein: CASSLLASGGRSNTGELFF
CDR3 DNA: TGTGCCAGCAGCTTGTTGGCTAGCGGAGGCCGCTCAAACACCGGGGAGCTGTTTTTT
D gene: TRBD2
J gene: TRBJ2-2
V gene: TRBV5-5
clone size: few

CDR3 protein: CATSRALQDNYGYTF
CDR3 DNA: TGTGCCACCAGCAGGGCGCTACAGGATAACTATGGCTACACCTTC
D gene: -
J gene: TRBJ1-2
V gene: TRBV15
clone size: few

CDR3 protein: CASSLEGFAEAFF
CDR3 DNA: TGTGCCAGCAGCTTAGAAGGGTTCGCTGAAGCTTTCTTT
D gene: -
J gene: TRBJ1-1
V gene: TRBV11-2
clone size: -

CDR3 protein: CASSYGSSGSYNEQFF
CDR3 DNA: TGTGCCAGCAGTTACGGGTCTAGCGGGTCCTACAATGAGCAGTTCTTC
D gene: TRBD2
J gene: TRBJ2-1
V gene: TRBV6-6
clone size: -

CDR3 protein: CASSRQPNQPQHF
CDR3 DNA: TGTGCCAGCAGTCGACAGCCTAATCAGCCCCAGCATTTT
D gene: -
J gene: TRBJ1-5
V gene: TRBV28
clone size: few

CDR3 protein: CASSPYSYEQYF
CDR3 DNA: TGTGCCAGCAGCCCGTACTCCTACGAGCAGTACTTC
D gene: -
J gene: TRBJ2-7
V gene: TRBV7-2
clone size: -

CDR3 protein: CASSSTGETQYF
CDR3 DNA: TGTGCCAGCAGCTCAACGGGGGAGACCCAGTACTTC
D gene: -
J gene: TRBJ2-5
V gene: TRBV7-7
clone size: -

CDR3 protein: CASSYSRGQAQYF
CDR3 DNA: TGTGCCAGCAGTTACTCGAGGGGGCAGGCCCAGTACTTC
D gene: TRBD1
J gene: TRBJ2-5
V gene: TRBV6-5
clone size: few

CDR3 protein: CAIRSNTEAFF
CDR3 DNA: TGTGCCATCAGGTCAAACACTGAAGCTTTCTTT
D gene: -
J gene: TRBJ1-1
V gene: TRBV19
clone size: -

CDR3 protein: CASSFSGVPTYEQFF
CDR3 DNA: TGTGCCAGCAGCTTTTCCGGGGTCCCGACCTATGAGCAGTTCTTC
D gene: -
J gene: TRBJ2-1
V gene: TRBV7-2
clone size: few

CDR3 protein: CASSSFRRTNYGYTF
CDR3 DNA: TGTGCCAGCAGTTCGTTCCGGAGGACAAACTATGGCTACACCTTC
D gene: -
J gene: TRBJ1-2
V gene: TRBV28
clone size: few

CDR3 protein: CASGPPSGGMYEQYF
CDR3 DNA: TGTGCCAGCGGGCCCCCTAGCGGAGGGATGTACGAGCAGTACTTC
D gene: TRBD2
J gene: TRBJ2-7
V gene: TRBV2
clone size: -

CDR3 protein: CASSEYRDGGLFF
CDR3 DNA: TGTGCCAGCAGTGAATACCGGGACGGAGGACTGTTTTTT
D gene: -
J gene: TRBJ1-4
V gene: TRBV25-1
clone size: -

CDR3 protein: CASSPPPYSGNEQFF
CDR3 DNA: TGTGCCAGCTCACCCCCCCCCTATAGCGGAAATGAGCAGTTCTTC
D gene: -
J gene: TRBJ2-1
V gene: TRBV18
clone size: -

CDR3 protein: CASSLELAKNTEAFF
CDR3 DNA: TGCGCCAGCAGCTTGGAATTGGCTAAGAACACTGAAGCTTTCTTT
D gene: -
J gene: TRBJ1-1
V gene: TRBV5-1
clone size: -

CDR3 protein: CASSEGGGHNEQFF
CDR3 DNA: TGTGCCAGCAGTGAGGGAGGGGGCCACAATGAGCAGTTCTTC
D gene: -
J gene: TRBJ2-1
V gene: TRBV6-1
clone size: -

CDR3 protein: CASSWGPYEQFF
CDR3 DNA: TGTGCTTCGTCATGGGGGCCCTATGAGCAGTTCTTC
D gene: -
J gene: TRBJ2-1
V gene: TRBV19
clone size: -

CDR3 protein: CASSLDMLAESAQYF
CDR3 DNA: TGTGCCAGCAGCTTAGATATGCTAGCGGAGTCGGCGCAGTATTTT
D gene: TRBD2
J gene: TRBJ2-3
V gene: TRBV11-3
clone size: -

CDR3 protein: CASSLGTSSEQFF
CDR3 DNA: TGTGCCAGCAGTTTGGGGACTAGCAGTGAGCAGTTCTTC
D gene: TRBD2
J gene: TRBJ2-1
V gene: TRBV27
clone size: few

CDR3 protein: CASSPIGGGGTEAFF
CDR3 DNA: TGTGCCAGCTCACCAATTGGGGGGGGAGGGACTGAAGCTTTCTTT
D gene: -
J gene: TRBJ1-1
V gene: TRBV18
clone size: -